One and the same sample provided the 5 T cell receptor beta chains below, sequenced in a study of a mutant IDH1 vaccine in newly diagnosed glioma. Regarding time point: baseline, week 1 (first vaccination visit). Noted treatment: pre-vaccination baseline after standard-of-care therapy. Assay used: immunoSEQ multiplex PCR; TCRdb lists only in-frame clones, some missing. The data show approximately 19,000 clones, approximately 85% seen once. The material sequenced was PBMCs, taken from a glioma patient treated with radiotherapy, temozolomide or both. The receptors come from a man in his forties or fifties with glioma.

This chain links TRBV19 with TRBJ2-7; 10 bases match TRBD2. Trimming took 2 bases from V and 5 from J; bases not matched to a gene: 15. CDR3 length: 18 amino acids. Germline CDR1 reads LNHDA; CDR2 reads SQIVND (reference sequence). CDR3 sequence reads: CASSIMVASGSLSHEQYF. Written as DNA, the CDR3 is TGTGCCAGTAGTATAATGGTGGCTAGCGGGAGTCTTTCCCACGAGCAGTACTTC.

This clone was recorded only once. The chain carries TRBV2 and TRBJ1-3; D not resolved. Trimming took off 6 bases at V and 6 bases at J, with 6 bases between the two ends. Germline CDR1 reads SNHLY; CDR2 reads FYNNEI. The CDR3 length is 11 residues. The DNA of the CDR3 is TGTGCCAGCAGCAGAGAAAACACCATATATTTT. Protein product: CASSRENTIYF.

The V gene is TRBV29-1, the J gene TRBJ2-3; 9 bases agree with TRBD2. V trimming: 6 bases; J trimming: 2 bases; junction bases outside the gene matches: 9. The CDR3 runs 15 residues. Per the germline V gene, CDR1 is SQVTM and CDR2 is ANQGSEA. The CDR3 region is CSVAYSSGITDTQYF. The CDR3 region has the DNA TGCAGCGTCGCCTATTCTAGCGGGATCACAGATACGCAGTATTTT.

The table lists this clone with a few counts. The CDR3 region is CASSEMTGLDNSPLHF. The CDR3 DNA reads as TGTGCCAGCAGTGAAATGACAGGGTTGGATAATTCACCCCTCCACTTT. This chain links TRBV6-1 with TRBJ1-6, with 7 bases matching TRBD1. The germline gives CDR1 MNHNS, CDR2 SASEGT. V shed 2 bases and J 5 bases; nucleotides not matched to a gene: 6. The CDR3 extends over 16 amino acids.

Only a few counts were recorded for this clone. The gene calls are TRBV5-4 and TRBJ2-2; maybe TRBD1 (5 bases). The V gene lost 2 bases and the J gene lost 6 bases, with 11 bases spanning the gap. The CDR3 runs 14 residues. Germline CDR1 reads SGHNT; CDR2 reads YYREEE (reference sequence). CDR3 sequence (DNA): TGTGCCAGCAGCTTCCCCGCCAGGGCCGGGGAGCTGTTTTTT. It translates to CASSFPARAGELFF.